What follows are 13 T cell receptor beta chains derived from one specimen sequenced in a study of blood T cells in healthy people across ages. A second about 7 to 12 cycle PCR used barcoded and J-beta primers. TCRdb re-called the 5' RACE reads through MiXCR, storing one row per CDR3 protein. Counted here are some 700,000 distinct CDR3 sequences, around 40% occurring once; the ten biggest clones make up roughly 20%. Input material: blood. All receptors derive from a woman in her sixties or seventies in good health.

This clonotype was found many times. The chain joins TRBV7-9 to TRBJ1-4; D is uncertain. Looked up from germline, CDR1 is SEHNR and CDR2 is FQNEAQ (reference sequence). This CDR3 has 14 residues. Trimming removed 1 base from V and 4 bases from J, with 7 bases in between. CDR3: CASSLGGDNEKLFF. CDR3 bases: TGTGCCAGCAGCTTAGGGGGTGATAATGAAAAACTGTTTTTT.

The chain combines TRBV9 with TRBJ2-7; a weak D match, TRBD1 (5 bases). The germline CDR1 and CDR2 sequences are SGDLS and YYNGEE. The CDR3 covers 14 residues. V dropped 4 bases and J dropped 0 bases, with 11 bases sitting between them. The CDR3 spells CASSTQTASYEQYF. Here the CDR3 DNA reads TGTGCCAGCAGCACCCAGACAGCCTCCTACGAGCAGTACTTC.

This clonotype was detected a few times. The J gene is TRBJ2-7, the V gene TRBV20-1, with 10 bases matching TRBD2. In germline, CDR1 is DFQATT, CDR2 SNEGSKA (reference sequence). The CDR3 has 15 residues. Trimming took 5 bases from V and 3 from J; bases not matched to a gene: 10. The CDR3 sequence is CSAPSWTSGIYEQYF. CDR3 bases: TGCAGTGCTCCGTCCTGGACTAGCGGTATCTACGAGCAGTACTTC.

The sample holds a few counts of this clonotype. V usage is TRBV6-5 and J usage is TRBJ2-7; D remains ambiguous. Germline assignment: CDR1 MNHEY and CDR2 SVGAGI. The CDR3 spans 15 residues. Trimming took 0 bases from V and 0 from J, leaving 9 bases between them. CDR3: CASSYSTEGSYEQYF. The CDR3 coding sequence is TGTGCCAGCAGTTACTCGACTGAAGGCTCCTACGAGCAGTACTTC.

This sequence joins TRBV5-1 and TRBJ2-2, with 7 bases matching TRBD2. From germline, CDR1 is SGHRS and CDR2 YFSETQ. J was trimmed by 4 bases and V by 3 bases; bases with no gene match: 6. The CDR3 runs to 15 residues. The chain's CDR3 is CASSSGRAGTGELFF. The CDR3 DNA is TGCGCCAGCAGCTCGGGGAGGGCAGGCACCGGGGAGCTGTTTTTT.

This clonotype was picked up a small number of times. This rearrangement joins TRBV28 to TRBJ2-5; D gene ambiguous. The V gene lost 4 bases and the J gene lost 1 base, with 10 bases spanning the gap. The CDR3 has 14 residues. Germline CDR1 is MDHEN and CDR2 is SYDVKM. CDR3 residues: CASSSQPSQETQYF. The CDR3 DNA follows: TGTGCCAGCAGTTCTCAGCCGAGCCAAGAGACCCAGTACTTC.

A few counts support this clonotype. V usage is TRBV3-1 and J usage is TRBJ2-5; 7 bases line up with TRBD1. V dropped 8 bases and J dropped 4; count of bases not matched to a gene: 1. Per germline, CDR1 LGHDT and CDR2 YNNKEL (reference sequence). The length of the CDR3 is 11 residues. CDR3 sequence (DNA): TGTGCCAGCCGGACAGGAGAGACCCAGTACTTC. It yields the protein CASRTGETQYF.

The V gene is TRBV20-1, the J gene TRBJ2-1; D is unclear. The germline V gene encodes CDR1 DFQATT and CDR2 SNEGSKA (reference sequence). Trimming pared 1 base from V and 8 bases from J, leaving 9 bases between. The CDR3 is made up of 12 amino acids. CDR3 bases: TGCAGTGCTAGAGCCCATGGGGATGAGCAGTTCTTC. Protein sequence: CSARAHGDEQFF.

Many counts were recorded for this clonotype. The CDR3 here is CASSPDETQYF. CDR3 DNA: TGTGCCAGCTCACCTGACGAGACCCAGTACTTC. V gene TRBV18 combines with J gene TRBJ2-5; D not resolved. Per the germline V gene, CDR1 is KGHSH and CDR2 is LQKENI. Trimming cost V 3 bases and J 5 bases, with 4 bases left between them. The CDR3 runs 11 residues.

This sequence joins TRBV9 and TRBJ2-1; a possible D gene is TRBD2 (5 bases). The DNA end is a closer match to TRBJ2-7, so the J assignment may be wrong. The length of the CDR3 is 16 residues. Germline V lookup: CDR1 SGDLS, CDR2 YYNGEE. The CDR3 nucleotides read TGTGCCAGCAGCGTAGAGAGAGGGTCAGCCTACAATGAGCAGTACTTC. Amino acid sequence: CASSVERGSAYNEQYF.

This clonotype was counted between two and nine times. The CDR3 reads CASSLYGLAGVGADTQYF. The CDR3 nucleotides read TGTGCCAGCAGCTTATACGGACTAGCGGGAGTTGGAGCAGATACGCAGTATTTT. The gene calls are TRBV7-3 and TRBJ2-3, with 13 positions matching TRBD2. J gave up 4 bases and V 2 bases, and 9 bases lay outside the gene matches. The CDR3 length is 18 residues. CDR1 SGHTA and CDR2 FQGTGA come from the germline V gene.

V gene TRBV7-2 combines with J gene TRBJ2-7, with 8 bases that match TRBD2. Germline CDR1 is SGHTA and CDR2 is FQGNSA. After removal of 3 bases from V and 0 bases from J, the junction contained 4 bases not matched to a gene. The CDR3 runs 15 residues. DNA of the CDR3: TGTGCCAGCAGCTTGACTAGCGCGAACTCCTACGAGCAGTACTTC. Translated, it gives CASSLTSANSYEQYF.

The CDR3 DNA sequence: TGTGCCAGCAGCGTAGGGGACACTGAAGCTTTCTTT. It translates to CASSVGDTEAFF. The chain joins TRBV9 to TRBJ1-1; D is uncertain. CDR3 length equals 12 residues. Per germline, CDR1 SGDLS and CDR2 YYNGEE. Trimming removed 0 bases at V and 3 bases at J, with 3 bases between. Combining the CDR3 with reference TRBV9 and TRBJ1-1 gives the whole variable domain DSGVTQTPKHLITATGQRVTLRCSPRSGDLSVYWYQQSLDQGLQFLIQYYNGEERAKGNILERFSAQQFPDLHSELNLSSLELGDSALYFCASSVGDTEAFFGQGTRLTVV.